A selection of T cell receptor beta chains follows, all from one sample in a study of blood T cell repertoires in COVID-19. Sequencing was performed with immunoSEQ multiplex PCR; in TCRdb, only in-frame clones are kept and a portion is missing. Among 350,000 or so clones listed, 70% to 90% were seen once. The specimen sequenced was peripheral blood. The receptors were sampled from a woman aged 30 to 39 with COVID-19, enrolled during active disease. The CDR3 runs from the conserved cysteine through the conserved F or W. D genes are given only for firm matches. The size of a clone is reported for some rows only, either as once, few or many, or as a class for expanded clones.

V gene	clone size	D gene	J gene	CDR3 protein	CDR3 DNA
TRBV28	.	.	TRBJ1-2	CASREHSQGMGGYTF	TGTGCCAGCAGAGAACACTCACAGGGCATGGGGGGCTACACCTTC
TRBV7-6	.	.	TRBJ2-2	CASRDLAGLATGELFF	TGTGCCAGCAGGGACTTGGCGGGGTTAGCCACCGGGGAGCTGTTTTTT
TRBV27	.	TRBD1	TRBJ1-2	CASSPGTGYGYTF	TGTGCCAGCAGCCCCGGGACAGGCTATGGCTACACCTTC
TRBV29-1	.	.	TRBJ1-2	CSVEDWRGRAYGYTF	TGCAGCGTTGAAGATTGGCGGGGCCGGGCCTATGGCTACACCTTC
TRBV19	once	TRBD1	TRBJ2-3	CASSIFSRGHTDTQYF	TGTGCCAGTAGTATTTTTTCCAGGGGGCACACAGATACGCAGTATTTT
TRBV5-4	few	.	TRBJ1-1	CASSYRQEILEANF	TGTGCCAGCAGCTACCGACAGGAGATCTTGGAGGCGAACTTT
TRBV4-1	once	TRBD1	TRBJ1-4	CASSDRGPNEKLFF	TGCGCCAGCAGCGACAGGGGGCCTAATGAAAAACTGTTTTTT
TRBV5-8	.	TRBD1	TRBJ1-2	CASTYLDRQAYGYTF	TGTGCCAGCACCTATCTGGACAGGCAGGCCTATGGCTACACCTTC
TRBV19	.	TRBD1	TRBJ2-4	CATSGGAGIQYF	TGTGCCACCTCAGGGGGCGCGGGCATTCAGTACTTC
TRBV21-1	.	.	TRBJ1-4	CANNIRGGRREKLFF	TGTGCCAATAATATCCGTGGGGGGAGGAGGGAAAAACTGTTTTTT
TRBV6-5	.	.	TRBJ1-1	CASKDRSSNTEAFF	TGTGCCAGCAAAGACAGAAGCTCGAACACTGAAGCTTTCTTT
TRBV4-1	.	.	TRBJ2-1	CASSHRDGTPTLNEQFF	TGCGCCAGCAGCCACCGAGACGGGACTCCTACCCTCAATGAGCAGTTCTTC
TRBV2	.	.	TRBJ2-3	CASSPRRTNTDTQYF	TGTGCCAGCTCGCCTCGAAGGACTAACACAGATACGCAGTATTTT
TRBV4-1	few	.	TRBJ1-2	CASSQDRTVDNYGYTF	TGCGCCAGCAGCCAAGATCGGACAGTGGATAACTATGGCTACACCTTC
TRBV15	.	TRBD2	TRBJ2-1	CATSSRGGEQFF	TGTGCCACCAGCAGTCGCGGGGGTGAGCAGTTCTTC
TRBV19	.	.	TRBJ1-5	CASSIGGSWQPQHF	TGTGCCAGTAGTATAGGTGGCTCCTGGCAGCCCCAGCATTTT
TRBV7-2	.	.	TRBJ2-6	CASSLVRAGRSGANVLTF	TGTGCCAGCAGCTTAGTTCGGGCAGGGCGCTCTGGGGCCAACGTCCTGACTTTC
TRBV14	.	.	TRBJ2-2	CASSQPGTGELFF	TGTGCCAGCAGCCAACCAGGAACCGGGGAGCTGTTTTTT
TRBV30	.	.	TRBJ1-2	CAWSVYQDGYTF	TGTGCCTGGAGTGTGTATCAGGATGGCTACACCTTC
TRBV4-1	.	TRBD1	TRBJ2-5	CASSQDPPGQVQETQYF	TGCGCCAGCAGCCAAGATCCACCGGGACAGGTCCAAGAGACCCAGTACTTC
TRBV3-1/TRBV3-2	.	.	TRBJ2-5	CASSQALAQETQYF	TGTGCCAGCAGCCAAGCACTAGCACAAGAGACCCAGTACTTC
TRBV10-2	.	TRBD1	TRBJ1-2	CASSAVDRGYGYTF	TGCGCCAGCAGCGCGGTAGACAGGGGCTATGGCTACACCTTC
TRBV11-3	.	.	TRBJ2-7	CASSLRSGHYEQYF	TGTGCCAGCAGCTTAAGGAGCGGGCACTACGAGCAGTACTTC
TRBV27	.	.	TRBJ1-5	CASSLKEGQAQHF	TGTGCCAGCAGTTTAAAAGAGGGCCAGGCCCAGCATTTT
TRBV6-6	.	TRBD1	TRBJ1-5	CASSRTGFDQPQHF	TGTGCCAGCTCGAGGACAGGTTTTGACCAGCCCCAGCATTTT
TRBV6-5	.	.	TRBJ1-1	CASRPGVGAFF	TGTGCCAGCAGGCCGGGGGTAGGAGCTTTCTTT
TRBV6-6	.	.	TRBJ1-2	CASKAGSYGYTF	TGTGCCAGCAAGGCAGGAAGCTATGGCTACACCTTC
TRBV20-1	.	TRBD1	TRBJ1-2	CSAKTGASYTF	TGCAGTGCCAAGACAGGGGCTAGCTACACCTTC
TRBV30	.	.	TRBJ1-6	CAWSVLQGNSPLHF	TGTGCCTGGAGTGTACTCCAGGGGAATTCACCCCTCCACTTT
TRBV6-2/TRBV6-3	.	TRBD1	TRBJ1-2	CASSYPTGFGYTF	TGTGCCAGCAGTTACCCGACAGGGTTTGGCTACACCTTC
TRBV6-2/TRBV6-3	.	.	TRBJ2-5	CASSYSRETQYF	TGTGCCAGCAGTTACTCGAGAGAGACCCAGTACTTC
TRBV11-2	once	TRBD2	TRBJ2-1	CASSWRGGFEQFF	TGTGCCAGCAGCTGGCGGGGGGGCTTTGAGCAGTTCTTC
TRBV19	.	TRBD1	TRBJ1-2	CASSIMGQEANYGYTF	TGTGCCAGTAGTATTATGGGACAGGAAGCTAACTATGGCTACACCTTC
TRBV4-1	.	TRBD2	TRBJ2-1	CASSALAGGPDEQFF	TGCGCCAGCAGCGCACTAGCGGGGGGGCCGGATGAGCAGTTCTTC
TRBV9	.	.	TRBJ1-2	CASSVGSDNNYGYTF	TGTGCCAGCAGCGTAGGTTCGGACAATAACTATGGCTACACCTTC
TRBV7-2	.	TRBD1	TRBJ1-1	CASSPIMAGGTEAFF	TGTGCCAGCAGCCCGATAATGGCAGGGGGCACTGAAGCTTTCTTT
TRBV4-1	.	TRBD1	TRBJ1-4	CASSQEHRGYEKLFF	TGCGCCAGCAGCCAAGAACACAGGGGATATGAAAAACTGTTTTTT
TRBV19	.	.	TRBJ1-1	CASSITGGVGTEAFF	TGTGCCAGTAGTATTACCGGGGGAGTCGGGACTGAAGCTTTCTTT
TRBV25-1	.	.	TRBJ1-2	CARHPDGNGYTF	TGTGCCAGGCACCCCGACGGGAATGGCTACACCTTC
TRBV6-1	.	.	TRBJ2-3	CASSETQGSDTQYF	TGTGCCAGCAGTGAAACACAGGGTTCTGATACGCAGTATTTT
TRBV5-4	.	TRBD2	TRBJ2-7	CASSSLAGPYEQYF	TGTGCCAGCAGCTCTTTAGCGGGGCCCTACGAGCAGTACTTC
TRBV28	few	TRBD1	TRBJ1-2	CASRENRGLYGYTF	TGTGCCAGCAGGGAGAACAGGGGGCTCTATGGCTACACCTTC
TRBV12-3/TRBV12-4	once	.	TRBJ1-2	CASAGGGYGYTF	TGTGCCAGCGCCGGCGGGGGCTATGGCTACACCTTC
TRBV28	.	TRBD2	TRBJ2-3	CASSRSSGGAPDTQYF	TGTGCCAGCAGTCGTTCTAGCGGGGGGGCCCCTGATACGCAGTATTTT
TRBV7-2	.	TRBD2	TRBJ2-3	CASSLGLAYTDTQYF	TGTGCCAGCAGCTTAGGACTAGCGTACACAGATACGCAGTATTTT
TRBV28	.	.	TRBJ2-1	CASSLIGRNNEQFF	TGTGCCAGCAGTTTAATTGGCCGTAACAATGAGCAGTTCTTC
TRBV10-3	.	.	TRBJ2-5	CAINGGAQETQYF	TGTGCCATCAACGGGGGAGCTCAAGAGACCCAGTACTTC
TRBV12-3/TRBV12-4	.	.	TRBJ1-2	CASSTQGTGYTF	TGTGCCAGCAGCACACAGGGTACTGGCTACACCTTC
TRBV2	.	TRBD2	TRBJ2-5	CASKAGETQYF	TGTGCCAGCAAAGCGGGGGAGACCCAGTACTTC